The rows below give T cell receptor beta chains drawn from one sample of a study of cytomegalovirus exposure and HLA in healthy donors. Method: immunoSEQ multiplex PCR; TCRdb's copy keeps in-frame clones and lacks some. The table includes more than 65,000 clones, around 74% detected once. Sequences were obtained from PBMCs. These receptor sequences come from a woman aged 45 to 65 in good health and CMV-seropositive. The CDR3 runs from the conserved cysteine through the conserved F or W. The D gene is left open where the match is weak. Clone size is shown for a subset of rows, as once, few, many or a class of expanded clone.

d_call	v_call	j_call	clone_size	cdr3_aa	cdr3_nt
TRBD1	TRBV7-7	TRBJ2-1	.	CASSRDRVNTNEQFF	TGTGCTAGCAGCCGGGACAGGGTCAATACGAATGAGCAGTTCTTC
.	TRBV30	TRBJ1-2	.	CAWSLTGSKYGYTF	TGTGCCTGGAGCCTTACAGGGTCAAAGTATGGCTACACCTTC
.	TRBV7-2	TRBJ2-5	.	CASSVLQAIQETQYF	TGTGCCAGCAGCGTCTTACAGGCGATCCAAGAGACCCAGTACTTC
TRBD2	TRBV5-6	TRBJ2-7	.	CASSGGGLDEQYF	TGTGCCAGCAGCGGGGGGGGATTAGACGAGCAGTACTTC
TRBD1	TRBV28	TRBJ2-7	.	CASSVRQGAHEQYF	TGTGCCAGCAGCGTCAGACAGGGGGCACACGAGCAGTACTTC
.	TRBV7-2	TRBJ2-1	.	CASSFPSRDEQFF	TGTGCCAGCAGCTTCCCCTCGAGGGATGAGCAGTTCTTC
.	TRBV25-1	TRBJ2-3	.	CASSTQGGTDTQYF	TGTGCCAGCAGCACGCAGGGCGGCACAGATACGCAGTATTTT
.	TRBV27	TRBJ2-4	.	CASSFRGDQNIQYF	TGTGCCAGCAGTTTCCGAGGTGACCAAAACATTCAGTACTTC
.	TRBV28	TRBJ2-5	.	CASSSLARETQYF	TGTGCCAGCAGTTCATTAGCGAGAGAGACCCAGTACTTC
.	TRBV2	TRBJ1-2	.	CASSVQAPNYGYTF	TGTGCCAGCAGTGTGCAGGCCCCTAACTATGGCTACACCTTC
TRBD2	TRBV30	TRBJ2-1	.	CAWIYFRTSVYEQFF	TGTGCCTGGATATATTTCCGGACTAGTGTCTATGAGCAGTTCTTC
TRBD2	TRBV7-9	TRBJ2-5	.	CASSLRDRLAGAGETQYF	TGTGCCAGCAGCTTACGTGACCGACTAGCGGGAGCGGGAGAGACCCAGTACTTC
.	TRBV5-1	TRBJ2-1	few	CASRTFYEQFF	TGCGCCAGCAGGACTTTCTATGAGCAGTTCTTC
TRBD2	TRBV7-9	TRBJ2-7	.	CASSLVPGAGDAYEQYF	TGTGCCAGCAGCTTAGTACCCGGAGCGGGAGACGCTTACGAGCAGTACTTC
.	TRBV5-1	TRBJ1-5	.	CASSLSGGGGQPQHF	TGCGCCAGCAGCCTATCAGGCGGGGGAGGTCAGCCCCAGCATTTT
.	TRBV18	TRBJ1-1	.	CASSPDSLDTEAFF	TGTGCCAGCTCACCAGACAGTTTAGACACTGAAGCTTTCTTT
.	TRBV7-8	TRBJ2-7	.	CASTPGALTYEQYF	TGTGCCAGCACCCCAGGGGCCCTTACCTACGAGCAGTACTTC
.	TRBV11-3	TRBJ2-3	.	CASSTGSDTQYF	TGTGCCAGCAGCACAGGGTCAGATACGCAGTATTTT
TRBD2	TRBV7-2	TRBJ2-5	.	CASSRSGEETQYF	TGTGCCAGCAGCCGCAGCGGGGAAGAGACCCAGTACTTC
TRBD2	TRBV30	TRBJ2-5	once	CAWSRLAGAFETQYF	TGTGCCTGGAGTCGGCTAGCGGGAGCGTTTGAGACCCAGTACTTC
TRBD2	TRBV5-6	TRBJ2-1	.	CASSRVGTSGFYNEQFF	TGTGCCAGCAGCCGCGTCGGGACTAGCGGGTTCTACAATGAGCAGTTCTTC
TRBD1	TRBV6-1	TRBJ2-3	.	CASSDIGQVTDTQYF	TGTGCCAGCAGTGATATCGGACAGGTGACAGATACGCAGTATTTT
TRBD1	TRBV7-2	TRBJ2-7	.	CASSFAPGTGDYEQYF	TGTGCCAGCAGCTTTGCACCCGGGACAGGGGACTACGAGCAGTACTTC
TRBD1	TRBV2	TRBJ2-7	.	CASKPGQGVYEQYF	TGTGCCAGCAAACCTGGGCAGGGGGTCTACGAGCAGTACTTC
.	TRBV7-9	TRBJ2-1	.	CASSLANNEQFF	TGTGCCAGCAGCTTGGCCAACAATGAGCAGTTCTTC